These T cell receptor beta chains were read from a single sample in a study of T cells in Graves' hyperthyroidism and ophthalmopathy. TCRdb reprocessed the multiplex PCR reads with MiXCR, giving one entry per CDR3 protein. Of fewer than 450,000 distinct CDR3 sequences in the sample, roughly 17% were seen once. Sequencing input: blood. These receptors all stem from a woman in her twenties or thirties with Graves' hyperthyroidism that later progressed to Graves' ophthalmopathy. CDR3s include the opening cysteine and the closing phenylalanine or tryptophan. Each record gives: clone size, V gene, J gene, D gene, CDR3 protein, CDR3 DNA. D genes are given only for firm matches. Clone size is stated in some rows and not others, as once, few, many or a class when expanded.

-,TRBV6-1,TRBJ1-6,TRBD1,CASSPGTGSSPLHF,TGTGCCAGCAGTCCGGGGACAGGGTCTTCACCCCTCCACTTT
many,TRBV5-1,TRBJ2-1,TRBD1,CASSSHPGSGQYNEQFF,TGCGCCAGCAGCTCCCATCCGGGGTCGGGACAGTACAATGAGCAGTTCTTC
-,TRBV3-1,TRBJ2-1,-,CASSSPTGPYNEQFF,TGTGCCAGCAGCTCACCCACGGGGCCCTACAATGAGCAGTTCTTC
many,TRBV10-3,TRBJ1-3,-,CAISGGGLTGNTIYF,TGTGCCATCAGTGGCGGGGGGCTAACTGGAAACACCATATATTTT
many,TRBV9,TRBJ2-3,-,CASSVTTDTQYF,TGTGCCAGCAGCGTCACCACAGATACGCAGTATTTT
-,TRBV20-1,TRBJ2-1,TRBD1,CSARSPDRVHNEQFF,TGCAGTGCTAGATCCCCGGACAGGGTCCACAATGAGCAGTTCTTC
few,TRBV4-1,TRBJ2-5,TRBD1,CASSPFLDRAGKTQYF,TGCGCCAGCAGCCCTTTCCTGGACAGGGCGGGGAAGACCCAGTACTTC
many,TRBV29-1,TRBJ2-3,TRBD2,CSVTKRERGTDTQYF,TGCAGCGTTACCAAGCGGGAGAGGGGAACAGATACGCAGTATTTT
-,TRBV19,TRBJ2-1,-,CASRKGGDEQFF,TGTGCCAGTAGGAAAGGGGGGGATGAGCAGTTCTTC
many,TRBV5-1,TRBJ2-3,-,CASSSQDTQYF,TGCGCCAGCAGCTCCCAAGATACGCAGTATTTT
-,TRBV12-5,TRBJ2-7,-,CASGRSYSYEQYF,TGTGCTAGTGGTAGGTCGTACTCCTACGAGCAGTACTTC
many,TRBV27,TRBJ2-7,-,CASSPLPAAAYEQYF,TGTGCCAGCAGTCCACTACCTGCAGCGGCCTACGAGCAGTACTTC
-,TRBV29-1,TRBJ2-5,-,CSVAGTVQETQYF,TGCAGCGTGGCCGGGACGGTACAAGAGACCCAGTACTTC
-,TRBV3-1,TRBJ1-2,-,CASSQEGSARGYTF,TGTGCCAGCAGCCAAGAAGGCTCGGCGCGTGGCTACACCTTC
-,TRBV19,TRBJ2-7,TRBD1,CASSSSAGTGKNSYEQYF,TGTGCCAGTAGTAGTTCGGCCGGGACAGGGAAAAACTCCTACGAGCAGTACTTC